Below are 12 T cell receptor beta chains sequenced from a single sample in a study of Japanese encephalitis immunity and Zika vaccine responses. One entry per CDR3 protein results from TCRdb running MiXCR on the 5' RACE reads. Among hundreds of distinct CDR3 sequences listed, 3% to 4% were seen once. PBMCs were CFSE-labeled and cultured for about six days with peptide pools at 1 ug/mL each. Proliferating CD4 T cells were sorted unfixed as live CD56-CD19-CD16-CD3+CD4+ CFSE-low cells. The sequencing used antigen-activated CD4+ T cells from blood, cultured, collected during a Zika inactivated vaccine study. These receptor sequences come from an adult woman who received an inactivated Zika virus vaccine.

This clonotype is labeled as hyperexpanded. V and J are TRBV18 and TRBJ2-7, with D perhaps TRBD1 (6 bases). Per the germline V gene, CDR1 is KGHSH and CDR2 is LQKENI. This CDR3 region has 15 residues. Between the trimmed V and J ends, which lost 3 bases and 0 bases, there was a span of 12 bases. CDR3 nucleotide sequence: TGTGCCAGCTCACCCGGGACACCGAGCTCCTACGAGCAGTACTTC. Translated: CASSPGTPSSYEQYF.

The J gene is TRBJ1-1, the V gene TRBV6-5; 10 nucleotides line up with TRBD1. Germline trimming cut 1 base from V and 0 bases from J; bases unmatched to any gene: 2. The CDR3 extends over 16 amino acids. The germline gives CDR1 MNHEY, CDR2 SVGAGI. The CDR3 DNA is TGTGCCAGCAGTTACTGGACAGGGGGTATGAACACTGAAGCTTTCTTT. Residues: CASSYWTGGMNTEAFF.

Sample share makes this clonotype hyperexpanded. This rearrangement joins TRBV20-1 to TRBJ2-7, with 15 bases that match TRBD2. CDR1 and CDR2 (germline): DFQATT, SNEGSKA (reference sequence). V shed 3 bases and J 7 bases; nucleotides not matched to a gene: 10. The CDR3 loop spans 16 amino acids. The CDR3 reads CSASPGTSGRWGEQYF. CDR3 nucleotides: TGCAGTGCTAGTCCTGGGACTAGCGGGAGGTGGGGAGAGCAGTACTTC.

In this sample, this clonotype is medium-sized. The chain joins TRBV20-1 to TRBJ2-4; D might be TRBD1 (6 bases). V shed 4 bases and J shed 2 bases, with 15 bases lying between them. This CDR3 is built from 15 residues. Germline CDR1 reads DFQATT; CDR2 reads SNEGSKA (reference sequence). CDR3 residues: CSAMEGGVSKNIQYF. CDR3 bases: TGCAGTGCTATGGAAGGGGGTGTGTCCAAAAACATTCAGTACTTC.

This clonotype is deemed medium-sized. Written as DNA, the CDR3 is TGCAGTGCTAGAGACGGTGGAGACCTCTCCTACGAGCAGTACTTC. Its protein is CSARDGGDLSYEQYF. The V gene is TRBV20-1, the J gene TRBJ2-7; no firm D call. V lost 0 bases to trimming and J lost 0 bases, with 12 bases between them. From germline, CDR1 is DFQATT and CDR2 SNEGSKA (reference sequence). This CDR3 has 15 amino acids.

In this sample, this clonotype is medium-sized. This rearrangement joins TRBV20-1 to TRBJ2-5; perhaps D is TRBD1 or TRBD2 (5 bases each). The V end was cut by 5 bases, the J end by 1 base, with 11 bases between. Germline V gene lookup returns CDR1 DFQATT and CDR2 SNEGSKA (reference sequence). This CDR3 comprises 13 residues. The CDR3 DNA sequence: TGCAGTGCTCCCACGGGACCCCAAGAGACCCAGTACTTC. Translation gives CSAPTGPQETQYF.

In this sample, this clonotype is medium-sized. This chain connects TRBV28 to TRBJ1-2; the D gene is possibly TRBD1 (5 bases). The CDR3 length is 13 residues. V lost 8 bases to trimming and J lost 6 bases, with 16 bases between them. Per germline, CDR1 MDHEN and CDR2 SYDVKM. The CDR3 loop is CASFETGGDGYTF. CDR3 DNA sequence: TGTGCCAGCTTCGAGACGGGAGGGGATGGCTACACCTTC.

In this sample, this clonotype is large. The DNA for the CDR3 is TGTGCCAGCAGCTTACCGGGACTAGCGGTACCCACCTACAATGAGCAGTTCTTC. Amino acid sequence: CASSLPGLAVPTYNEQFF. The rearrangement joins TRBV5-4 to TRBJ2-1; TRBD2 aligns across 11 bases. Germline assignment: CDR1 SGHNT and CDR2 YYREEE (reference sequence). The CDR3 totals 18 residues. J was trimmed by 2 bases and V by 2 bases; bases with no gene match: 9.

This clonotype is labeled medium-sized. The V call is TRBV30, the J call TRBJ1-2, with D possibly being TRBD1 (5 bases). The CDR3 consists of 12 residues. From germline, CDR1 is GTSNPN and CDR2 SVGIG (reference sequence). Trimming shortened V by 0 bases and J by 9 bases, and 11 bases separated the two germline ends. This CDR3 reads CAWSVTGPSYTF. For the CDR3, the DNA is TGTGCCTGGAGTGTAACGGGACCCAGCTACACCTTC.

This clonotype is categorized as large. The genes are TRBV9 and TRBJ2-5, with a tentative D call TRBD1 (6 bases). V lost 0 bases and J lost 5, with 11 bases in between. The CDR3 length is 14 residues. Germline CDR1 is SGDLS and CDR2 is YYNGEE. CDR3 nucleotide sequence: TGTGCCAGCAGCGTAGCAGGTCAGGGGGAGACCCAGTACTTC. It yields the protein CASSVAGQGETQYF.

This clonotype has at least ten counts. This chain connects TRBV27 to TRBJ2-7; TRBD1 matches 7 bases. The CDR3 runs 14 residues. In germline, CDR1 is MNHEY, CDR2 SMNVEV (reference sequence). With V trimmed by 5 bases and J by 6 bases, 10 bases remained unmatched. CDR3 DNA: TGTGCCAGCAGTACCCGACAGGGTAAGGCCGAGCAGTACTTC. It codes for CASSTRQGKAEQYF.

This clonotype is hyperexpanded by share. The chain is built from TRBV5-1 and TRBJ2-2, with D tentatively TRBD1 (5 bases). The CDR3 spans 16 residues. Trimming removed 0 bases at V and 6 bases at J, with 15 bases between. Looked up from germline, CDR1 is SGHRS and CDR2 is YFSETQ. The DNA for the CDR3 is TGCGCCAGCAGCTTGGATAGGGGCGCAGTATCCGGGGAGCTGTTTTTT. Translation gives CASSLDRGAVSGELFF.